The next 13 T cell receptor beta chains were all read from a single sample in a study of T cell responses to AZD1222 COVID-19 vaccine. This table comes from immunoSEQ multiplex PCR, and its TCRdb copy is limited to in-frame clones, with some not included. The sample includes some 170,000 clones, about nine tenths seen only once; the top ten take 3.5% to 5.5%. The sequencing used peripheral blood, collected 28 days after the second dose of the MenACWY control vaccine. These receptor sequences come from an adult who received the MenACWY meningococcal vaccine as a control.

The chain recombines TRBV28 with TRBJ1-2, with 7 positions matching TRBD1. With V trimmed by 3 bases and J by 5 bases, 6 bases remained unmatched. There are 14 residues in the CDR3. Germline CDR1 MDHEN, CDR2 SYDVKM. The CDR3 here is CASSLRGLDYGYTF. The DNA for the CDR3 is TGTGCCAGCAGTTTGAGGGGGCTGGATTATGGCTACACCTTC.

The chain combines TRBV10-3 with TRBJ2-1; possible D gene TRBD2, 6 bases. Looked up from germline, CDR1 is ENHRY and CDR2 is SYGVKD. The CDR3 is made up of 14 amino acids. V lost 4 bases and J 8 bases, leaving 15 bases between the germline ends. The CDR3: CAISVNGGKDEQFF. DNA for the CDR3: TGTGCCATCAGTGTAAATGGCGGGAAAGATGAGCAGTTCTTC.

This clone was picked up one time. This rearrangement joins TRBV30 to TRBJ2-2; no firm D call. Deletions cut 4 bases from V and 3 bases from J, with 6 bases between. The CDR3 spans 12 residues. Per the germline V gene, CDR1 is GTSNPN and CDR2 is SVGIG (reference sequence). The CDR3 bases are TGTGCCTGGAATCGGGACACCGGGGAGCTGTTTTTT. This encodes CAWNRDTGELFF.

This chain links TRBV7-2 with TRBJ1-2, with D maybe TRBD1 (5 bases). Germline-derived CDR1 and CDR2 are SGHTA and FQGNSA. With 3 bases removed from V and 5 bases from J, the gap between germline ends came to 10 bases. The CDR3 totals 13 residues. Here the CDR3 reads CASSLGLRYGYTF. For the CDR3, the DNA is TGTGCCAGCAGCTTGGGACTGAGATATGGCTACACCTTC.

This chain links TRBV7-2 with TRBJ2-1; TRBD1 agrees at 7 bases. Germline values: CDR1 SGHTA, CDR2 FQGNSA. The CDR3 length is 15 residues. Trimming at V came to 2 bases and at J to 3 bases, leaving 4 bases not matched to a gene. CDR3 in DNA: TGTGCCAGCAGCTTACCCGGACAGGTCTACAATGAGCAGTTCTTC. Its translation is CASSLPGQVYNEQFF.

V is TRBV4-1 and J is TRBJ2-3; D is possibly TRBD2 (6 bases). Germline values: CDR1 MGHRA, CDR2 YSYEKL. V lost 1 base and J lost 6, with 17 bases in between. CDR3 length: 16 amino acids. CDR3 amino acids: CASSQAGSGPRDTQYF. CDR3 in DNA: TGCGCCAGCAGCCAAGCGGGCAGCGGGCCGCGGGATACGCAGTATTTT.

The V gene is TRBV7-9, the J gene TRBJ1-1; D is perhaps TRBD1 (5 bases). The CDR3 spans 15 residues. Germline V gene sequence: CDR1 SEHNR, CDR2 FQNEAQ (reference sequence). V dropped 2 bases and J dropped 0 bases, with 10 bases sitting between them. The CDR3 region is CASSLPGAVNTEAFF. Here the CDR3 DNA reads TGTGCCAGCAGCTTACCTGGGGCAGTGAACACTGAAGCTTTCTTT.

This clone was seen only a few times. The CDR3 sequence is CAWSVQVVADAGNTIYF. The CDR3 DNA is TGTGCCTGGAGTGTACAAGTGGTGGCAGATGCCGGAAACACCATATATTTT. The chain employs TRBV30 and TRBJ1-3, with D unresolved. The ends were cut back, 0 bases at V and 4 bases at J, with 19 bases in the middle. This CDR3 is built from 17 residues. CDR1 is GTSNPN, CDR2 SVGIG, per germline (reference sequence).

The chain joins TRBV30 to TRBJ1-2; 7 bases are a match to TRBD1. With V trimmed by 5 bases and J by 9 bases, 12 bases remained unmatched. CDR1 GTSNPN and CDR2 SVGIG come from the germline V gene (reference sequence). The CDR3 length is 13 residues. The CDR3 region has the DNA TGTGCCTGGGATCCGGGACAGCTTTTTCGCTACACCTTC. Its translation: CAWDPGQLFRYTF.

Here the CDR3 DNA reads TGTGCCAGCAGCTTGTTCGGCACCGCCTGGTATTTT. Residues: CASSLFGTAWYF. This sequence joins TRBV5-6 and TRBJ2-3; D remains ambiguous. V lost 1 base and J lost 14, with 14 bases in between. CDR1 is SGHDT, CDR2 YYEEEE, per germline. The CDR3 covers 12 residues.

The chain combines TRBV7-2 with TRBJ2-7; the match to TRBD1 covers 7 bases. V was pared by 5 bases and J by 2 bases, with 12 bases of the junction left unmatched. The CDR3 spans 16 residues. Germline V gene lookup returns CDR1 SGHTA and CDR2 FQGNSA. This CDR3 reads CASSIHRGHTTYEQYF. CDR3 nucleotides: TGTGCCAGCAGCATACACAGGGGTCATACGACCTACGAGCAGTACTTC.

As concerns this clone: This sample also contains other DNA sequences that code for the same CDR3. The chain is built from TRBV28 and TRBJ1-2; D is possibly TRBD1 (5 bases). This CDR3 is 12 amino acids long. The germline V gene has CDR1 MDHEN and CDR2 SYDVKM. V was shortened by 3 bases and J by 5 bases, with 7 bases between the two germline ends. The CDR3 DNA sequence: TGTGCCAGCAGTTTGGGGGGATATGGCTACACCTTC. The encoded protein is CASSLGGYGYTF.

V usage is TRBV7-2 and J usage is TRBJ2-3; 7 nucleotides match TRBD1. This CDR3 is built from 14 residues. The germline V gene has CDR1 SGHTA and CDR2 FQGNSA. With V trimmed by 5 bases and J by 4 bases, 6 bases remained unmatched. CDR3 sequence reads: CASSPRTGPDTQYF. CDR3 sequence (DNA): TGTGCCAGCAGCCCTCGGACAGGACCAGATACGCAGTATTTT.